This T cell receptor beta chain was recovered during a study of beta chain features in type 1 diabetes. General observations from the study: There was a moderate but significant shortening of TCRB CDR3s in all four CD4+ subsets of Type 1 diabetes patients. The study found that naive, central memory and Treg TCRB repertoires appeared more similar in patients than in healthy donors.

Comment on this clone: What it recognizes is unknown.

Post-sort purity exceeded 95% for all sorted populations. Germline CDR1 SGHDN, CDR2 FVKESK. The CDR3 is 13 amino acids. The germline V and J ends were trimmed by 2 bases and 7 bases, with 6 bases remaining between them. Expressed TCRB transcripts were sequenced because the entire RNA isolate underwent reverse transcription. The assay was immunoSEQ multiplex PCR, and TCRdb's table has in-frame clones only and misses some. Of 120,000 or so clones in the sample, roughly 17% are singletons; the top ten hold 2% to 2.5%. The specimen was central memory CD4+ T cells from blood. This chain links TRBV14 with TRBJ1-6; no firm D call. The sequence was obtained from a man between 25 and 39 years old with type 1 diabetes. The CDR3 DNA is TGTGCCAGCAGCCAATCGGGAAATTCACCCCTCCACTTT. It codes for CASSQSGNSPLHF.